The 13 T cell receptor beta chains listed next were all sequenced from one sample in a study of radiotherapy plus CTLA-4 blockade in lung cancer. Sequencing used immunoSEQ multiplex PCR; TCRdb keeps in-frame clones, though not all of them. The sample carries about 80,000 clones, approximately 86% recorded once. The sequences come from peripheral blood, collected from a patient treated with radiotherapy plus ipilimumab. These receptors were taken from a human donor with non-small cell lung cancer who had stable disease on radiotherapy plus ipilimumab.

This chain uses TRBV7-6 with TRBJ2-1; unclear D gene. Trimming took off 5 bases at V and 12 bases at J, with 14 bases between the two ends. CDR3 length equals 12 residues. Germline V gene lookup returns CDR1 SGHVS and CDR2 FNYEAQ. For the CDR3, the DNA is TGTGCCAGCAGCGAACGCCGTCAGCGGCAGTTCTTC. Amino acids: CASSERRQRQFF.

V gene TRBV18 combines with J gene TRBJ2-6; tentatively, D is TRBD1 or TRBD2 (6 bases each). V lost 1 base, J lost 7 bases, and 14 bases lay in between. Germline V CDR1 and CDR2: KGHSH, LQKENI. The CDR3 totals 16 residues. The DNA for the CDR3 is TGTGCCAGCTCACCACAACAGGGAGGAGCTGCCAACGTCCTGACTTTC. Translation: CASSPQQGGAANVLTF.

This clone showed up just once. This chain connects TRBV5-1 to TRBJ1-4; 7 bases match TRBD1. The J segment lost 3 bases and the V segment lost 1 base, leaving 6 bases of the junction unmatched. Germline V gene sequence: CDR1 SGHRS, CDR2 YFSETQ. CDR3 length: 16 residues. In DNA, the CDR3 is TGCGCCAGCAGCTTGTGGCAGGGGGGTTCTAATGAAAAACTGTTTTTT. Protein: CASSLWQGGSNEKLFF.

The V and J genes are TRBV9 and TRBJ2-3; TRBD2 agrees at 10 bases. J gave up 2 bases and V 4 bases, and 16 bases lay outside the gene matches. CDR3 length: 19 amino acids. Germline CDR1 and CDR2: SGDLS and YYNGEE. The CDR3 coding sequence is TGTGCCAGCAGCTCCCCACCCGGAGATAGCGGGAGGTACACAGATACGCAGTATTTT. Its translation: CASSSPPGDSGRYTDTQYF.

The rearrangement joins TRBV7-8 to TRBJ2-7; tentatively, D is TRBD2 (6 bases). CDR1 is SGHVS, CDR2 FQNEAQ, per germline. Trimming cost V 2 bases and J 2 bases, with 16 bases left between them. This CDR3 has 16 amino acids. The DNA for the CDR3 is TGTGCCAGCAGCTTATACCCGGACTACCAAACCTACGAGCAGTACTTC. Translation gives CASSLYPDYQTYEQYF.

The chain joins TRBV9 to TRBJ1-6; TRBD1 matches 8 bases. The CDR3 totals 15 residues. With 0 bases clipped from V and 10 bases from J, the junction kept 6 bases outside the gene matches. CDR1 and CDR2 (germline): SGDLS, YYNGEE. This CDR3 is CASSVADRGDSPLHF. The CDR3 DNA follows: TGTGCCAGCAGCGTAGCTGACAGGGGAGACTCACCCCTCCACTTT.

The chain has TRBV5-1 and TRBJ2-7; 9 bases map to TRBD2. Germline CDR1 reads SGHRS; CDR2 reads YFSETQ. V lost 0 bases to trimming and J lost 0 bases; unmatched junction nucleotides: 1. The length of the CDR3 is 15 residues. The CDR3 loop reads CASSLASGISYEQYF. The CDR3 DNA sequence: TGCGCCAGCAGCTTGGCTAGCGGGATCTCCTACGAGCAGTACTTC.

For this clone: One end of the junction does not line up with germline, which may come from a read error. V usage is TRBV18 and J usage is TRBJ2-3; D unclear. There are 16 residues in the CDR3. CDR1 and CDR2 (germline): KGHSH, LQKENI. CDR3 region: CASSPLGPSSIDTQYF. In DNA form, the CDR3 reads TGTGCCAGCTCCCCACTTGGACCTTCTAGTATAGATACGCAGTATTTT.

The DNA for the CDR3 is TGTGCCAGTAGTCCCCTTCGCCAGGGGGGGACCCAGTACTTC. Residues: CASSPLRQGGTQYF. The V call is TRBV19, the J call TRBJ2-5; the D gene is possibly TRBD1 (7 bases). Trimming left V 5 bases short and J 7 bases short, with 17 bases between. The CDR3 is 14 residues long. The germline V gene has CDR1 LNHDA and CDR2 SQIVND (reference sequence).

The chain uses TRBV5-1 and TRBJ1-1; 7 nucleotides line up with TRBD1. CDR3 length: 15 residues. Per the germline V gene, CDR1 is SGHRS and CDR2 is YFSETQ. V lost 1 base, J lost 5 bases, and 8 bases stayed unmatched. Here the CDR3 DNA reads TGCGCCAGCAGCTTGAGGGTGACAGGGCGGACTGAAGCTTTCTTT. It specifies CASSLRVTGRTEAFF.

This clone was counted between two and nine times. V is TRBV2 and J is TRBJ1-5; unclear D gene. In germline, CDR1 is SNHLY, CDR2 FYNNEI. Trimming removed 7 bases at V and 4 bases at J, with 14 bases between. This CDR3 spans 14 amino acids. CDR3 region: CASNLMTQNQPQHF. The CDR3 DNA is TGTGCCAGCAACCTAATGACCCAGAATCAGCCCCAGCATTTT.

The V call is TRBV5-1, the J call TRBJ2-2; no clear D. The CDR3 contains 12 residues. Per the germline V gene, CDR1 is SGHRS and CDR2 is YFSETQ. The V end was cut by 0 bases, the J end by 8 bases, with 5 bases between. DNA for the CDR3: TGCGCCAGCAGCTTGGAATGGGGGGAGCTGTTTTTT. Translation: CASSLEWGELFF.

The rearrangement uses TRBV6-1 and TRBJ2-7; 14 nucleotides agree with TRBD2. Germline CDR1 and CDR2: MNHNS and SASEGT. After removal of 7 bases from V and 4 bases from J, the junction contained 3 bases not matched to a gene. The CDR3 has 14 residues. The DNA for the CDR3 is TGTGCCAGCACGGGACTAGCGGGAGTGTACGAGCAGTACTTC. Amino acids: CASTGLAGVYEQYF.